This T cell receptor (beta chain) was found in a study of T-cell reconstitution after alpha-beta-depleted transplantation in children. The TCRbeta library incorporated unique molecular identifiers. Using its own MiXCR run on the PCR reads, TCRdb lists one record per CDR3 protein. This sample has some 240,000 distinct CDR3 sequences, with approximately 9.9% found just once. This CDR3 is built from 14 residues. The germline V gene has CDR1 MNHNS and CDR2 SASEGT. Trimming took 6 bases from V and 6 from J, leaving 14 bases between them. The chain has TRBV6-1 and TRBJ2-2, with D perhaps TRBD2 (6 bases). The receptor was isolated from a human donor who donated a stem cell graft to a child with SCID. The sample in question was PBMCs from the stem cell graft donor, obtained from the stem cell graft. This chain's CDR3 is CASREGPGSGELFF. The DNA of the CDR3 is TGTGCCAGCAGGGAGGGACCGGGGTCCGGGGAGCTGTTTTTT.